The rows below give T cell receptor beta chains drawn from one sample of a study of cytomegalovirus exposure and HLA in healthy donors. The repertoire was sequenced with immunoSEQ multiplex PCR; TCRdb's copy has only in-frame clones and lacks some. The sample records 100,000 to 150,000 clones, around 74% being singletons. Input material: PBMCs. The receptors shown here come from a woman in her 50s in good health and CMV-seropositive. CDR3s include the opening cysteine and the closing phenylalanine or tryptophan. The order of the fields is V gene, J gene, D gene, clone size, CDR3 protein, CDR3 DNA. D genes are given only for firm matches. Size values are once, few and many counts, or a class for expanded clones, and some rows have none.

TRBV18	TRBJ1-1	TRBD1	NA	CASSPGTGPTEAFF	TGTGCCAGCTCACCAGGGACAGGGCCCACTGAAGCTTTCTTT
TRBV10-3	TRBJ2-5	NA	NA	CATKDLDREETQYF	TGTGCCACCAAAGACCTCGACAGAGAAGAGACCCAGTACTTC
TRBV10-3	TRBJ2-2	TRBD2	NA	CAISETPVWRGAMNTGELFF	TGTGCCATCAGTGAGACCCCAGTGTGGCGGGGGGCCATGAACACCGGGGAGCTGTTTTTT
TRBV7-9	TRBJ2-5	NA	few	CASSLGIADSYF	TGTGCCAGCAGCCTCGGGATAGCGGATTCGTACTTC
TRBV4-3	TRBJ2-3	NA	NA	CASRQGPLPLATDTQYF	TGCGCCAGCCGCCAAGGTCCACTCCCGCTAGCGACAGATACGCAGTATTTT
TRBV16	TRBJ1-1	NA	NA	CASSQATGLEAFF	TGTGCCAGCAGCCAAGCCACAGGCCTAGAAGCTTTCTTT
TRBV6-1	TRBJ2-7	NA	NA	CASTQTRSRYEQYF	TGTGCCAGCACCCAGACTAGGTCTCGGTACGAGCAGTACTTC
TRBV30	TRBJ2-3	NA	NA	CAYGGYTQYF	TGTGCTTATGGGGGGTATACGCAGTATTTT
TRBV5-1	TRBJ2-3	TRBD2	NA	CASNNGWGGGTDTQYF	TGCGCCAGCAACAACGGGTGGGGAGGGGGCACAGATACGCAGTATTTT
TRBV6-5	TRBJ1-2	NA	few	CAAGYGYTF	TGTGCCGCGGGGTATGGCTACACCTTC
TRBV6-1	TRBJ2-7	NA	NA	CASSEGLIPHEQYF	TGTGCCAGCAGTGAGGGCCTGATCCCTCACGAGCAGTACTTC
TRBV28	TRBJ2-7	NA	NA	CASRGIGQRSSYEQYF	TGTGCCAGCAGGGGGATCGGACAGCGGAGCTCCTACGAGCAGTACTTC
TRBV7-8	TRBJ1-1	NA	NA	CASSGAGWNTEAFF	TGTGCCAGCAGCGGCGCAGGGTGGAACACTGAAGCTTTCTTT
TRBV28	TRBJ1-6	TRBD1	NA	CASSFRDRVNSPLHF	TGTGCCAGCAGTTTCCGGGACAGGGTAAATTCACCCCTCCACTTT
TRBV7-2	TRBJ2-5	NA	NA	CASSPGLVLETQYF	TGTGCCAGCAGCCCCGGGTTAGTCTTGGAGACCCAGTACTTC
TRBV5-5	TRBJ1-5	TRBD1	few	CASSLGPDRDQPQHF	TGTGCCAGCAGCTTGGGGCCGGACAGGGACCAGCCCCAGCATTTT